The next 23 T cell receptor beta chains were all read from a single sample in a study of T cell repertoires in cytomegalovirus infection. Their specific antigens are unknown. Each CDR3 protein gets one entry after TCRdb re-called the reads with MiXCR. The data show roughly 87,000 distinct CDR3 sequences, about 29% seen once. The sequencing here drew on CD8+ T cells from cultured PBMCs, taken from culture after CMV antigen stimulation. The receptor source for this set is a human donor in good health (CMV status not recorded). Some clones in this sample may be carry-over from other donors' samples.

This chain joins TRBV5-6 and TRBJ2-5, with 14 positions matching TRBD2. The CDR3 sequence is 18 residues long. CDR1 SGHDT and CDR2 YYEEEE come from the germline V gene. V lost 4 bases, J lost 3 bases, and 11 bases stayed unmatched. The CDR3 protein is CASSRRLAGGPTKETQYF. CDR3 coding DNA: TGTGCCAGCAGCCGCCGACTAGCGGGGGGGCCTACAAAAGAGACCCAGTACTTC.

This chain joins TRBV2 and TRBJ2-7; a possible D gene is TRBD1 (5 bases). Germline CDR1 and CDR2: SNHLY and FYNNEI. The V end lost 2 bases, the J end lost 3 bases, and 11 bases lay between the germline ends. The CDR3 covers 14 residues. Here the CDR3 reads CASSENRLHYEQYF. The CDR3 DNA sequence: TGTGCCAGCAGTGAAAACAGGCTGCACTACGAGCAGTACTTC.

The chain employs TRBV7-2 and TRBJ2-7; 9 bases align to TRBD1. Germline loops: CDR1 SGHTA, CDR2 FQGNSA. With V trimmed by 3 bases and J by 6 bases, 6 bases remained unmatched. The CDR3 has 14 residues. CDR3 in DNA: TGTGCCAGCAGCTTTTCGGGACAGGGATCCGAGCAGTACTTC. Its protein product is CASSFSGQGSEQYF.

Only a few counts were recorded for this clonotype. The chain combines TRBV27 with TRBJ2-7, with D possibly called TRBD1 or TRBD2 (5 bases each). V lost 0 bases to trimming and J lost 7 bases, with 10 bases between them. CDR3 length equals 13 residues. The germline gives CDR1 MNHEY, CDR2 SMNVEV (reference sequence). CDR3 residues: CASSLSGVGEQYF. In nucleotides, the CDR3 is TGTGCCAGCAGTTTATCGGGGGTCGGGGAGCAGTACTTC.

CDR3 residues: CASSSGQGRRTEAFF. The CDR3 DNA follows: TGTGCCAGCAGCTCGGGACAGGGGAGGAGAACTGAAGCTTTCTTT. V and J are TRBV7-9 and TRBJ1-1; 10 positions match TRBD1. Trimming cost V 4 bases and J 5 bases; bases outside gene matches: 7. CDR1 is SEHNR, CDR2 FQNEAQ, per germline (reference sequence). This CDR3 is built from 15 residues.

The chain combines TRBV9 with TRBJ1-4, with TRBD1 matching over 7 bases. Germline V gene data show CDR1 as SGDLS and CDR2 as YYNGEE. The J segment lost 4 bases and the V segment lost 3 bases, leaving 12 bases of the junction unmatched. CDR3 length equals 17 residues. CDR3 region: CASSAEPDRADNEKLFF. CDR3 sequence (DNA): TGTGCCAGCAGCGCTGAACCCGACAGGGCCGATAATGAAAAACTGTTTTTT. Looking up the rest from reference TRBV9 and TRBJ1-4 gives the full variable domain: DSGVTQTPKHLITATGQRVTLRCSPRSGDLSVYWYQQSLDQGLQFLIQYYNGEERAKGNILERFSAQQFPDLHSELNLSSLELGDSALYFCASSAEPDRADNEKLFFGSGTQLSVL.

This chain connects TRBV19 to TRBJ2-1; TRBD2 aligns across 11 bases. After removal of 1 base from V and 4 bases from J, the junction contained 6 bases not matched to a gene. This CDR3 spans 17 amino acids. Per the germline V gene, CDR1 is LNHDA and CDR2 is SQIVND (reference sequence). The CDR3 spells CASSIAQLAGVYNEQFF. CDR3 in DNA: TGTGCCAGTAGTATAGCCCAACTAGCGGGGGTTTACAATGAGCAGTTCTTC.

This chain links TRBV11-2 with TRBJ1-1; possibly TRBD1 for D (5 bases). Trimming cost V 5 bases and J 4 bases, with 11 bases left between them. Germline CDR1 SGHAT, CDR2 FQNNGV. CDR3 length: 13 residues. The CDR3 nucleotides are TGTGCCAGCAGCCAGTTGGGGGTCACTGAAGCTTTCTTT. This translates into CASSQLGVTEAFF.

As regards this clonotype: A much larger clone lies a single base off, so this may be a read error. CDR3 loop: CASPRVGCREQFF. The CDR3 DNA reads TGTGCCAGCCCCAGAGTGGGGTGCCGGGAGCAGTTCTTC. V is TRBV2 and J is TRBJ2-1; no clear D. The V gene's germline CDR1 is SNHLY and CDR2 FYNNEI. The CDR3 is 13 amino acids. V lost 8 bases and J lost 10, with 18 bases in between.

This chain joins TRBV2 and TRBJ2-7; 9 positions agree with TRBD2. The CDR3 has 13 residues. V was pared by 7 bases and J by 6 bases, with 7 bases of the junction left unmatched. The V gene's germline CDR1 is SNHLY and CDR2 FYNNEI. The CDR3 DNA is TGTGCCAGCATAGGCGGGGGGGCTGTCGAGCAGTACTTC. Amino acids: CASIGGGAVEQYF.

The chain combines TRBV10-3 with TRBJ1-5; D not resolved. The germline V and J ends were trimmed by 3 bases and 0 bases, with 12 bases remaining between them. This CDR3 is built from 16 residues. Germline V CDR1 and CDR2: ENHRY, SYGVKD. The CDR3 is CAISEGGQYSNQPQHF. The DNA for the CDR3 is TGTGCCATCAGTGAAGGAGGTCAGTATAGCAATCAGCCCCAGCATTTT.

This clonotype appeared many times. J is TRBJ2-5 and V is TRBV12-3 or TRBV12-4; TRBD2 aligns across 7 bases. With 7 bases clipped from V and 4 bases from J, the junction kept 6 bases outside the gene matches. This CDR3 region has 13 residues. DNA of the CDR3: TGTGCCAGCACTTTGGGGGGGGGAGAGACCCAGTACTTC. Translated: CASTLGGGETQYF.

This clonotype has at least ten counts. The chain combines TRBV27 with TRBJ2-7; D remains unclear. The V gene's germline CDR1 is MNHEY and CDR2 SMNVEV (reference sequence). This CDR3 has 13 amino acids. Trimming took 5 bases from V and 2 from J, leaving 10 bases between them. The CDR3 region is CASSVTKTYEQYF. The CDR3 nucleotides read TGTGCCAGCAGTGTTACAAAAACCTACGAGCAGTACTTC.

The rearrangement links TRBV27 to TRBJ2-5; 11 bases map to TRBD2. Germline loops: CDR1 MNHEY, CDR2 SMNVEV (reference sequence). Unmatched junction bases numbered 5, after V lost 8 bases and J lost 0 bases. This CDR3 has 15 residues. CDR3 DNA: TGTGCCAGCTCCGGGACTAGCGGTGACCAAGAGACCCAGTACTTC. It translates to CASSGTSGDQETQYF.

This clonotype came up a few times. The chain couples TRBV7-9 to TRBJ2-1; 8 bases match TRBD1. This CDR3 is 18 amino acids long. J was trimmed by 7 bases and V by 0 bases; bases with no gene match: 14. Germline V gives CDR1 SEHNR, CDR2 FQNEAQ (reference sequence). The CDR3 bases are TGTGCCAGCAGCTTAGCGGCTGATCAGGGGGCGATGTTGAATGAGCAGTTCTTC. Translating gives CASSLAADQGAMLNEQFF.

The chain is built from TRBV28 and TRBJ1-5, with TRBD1 matching 7 bases. The germline V gene has CDR1 MDHEN and CDR2 SYDVKM. Unmatched junction bases numbered 4, after V lost 3 bases and J lost 2 bases. There are 15 residues in the CDR3. The CDR3 DNA is TGTGCCAGCAGTTTTAGGGGGCTGCGCAATCAGCCCCAGCATTTT. It encodes CASSFRGLRNQPQHF.

In this sample, this clonotype turned up a few times. The V call is TRBV10-3, the J call TRBJ2-6; 9 nucleotides agree with TRBD1. CDR1 and CDR2 from the germline V gene are ENHRY and SYGVKD. V shed 6 bases and J 1 base; nucleotides not matched to a gene: 1. This CDR3 comprises 15 residues. CDR3 residues: CAIRQGASGANVLTF. CDR3 bases: TGTGCCATCAGACAGGGGGCATCTGGGGCCAACGTCCTGACTTTC.

The rearrangement joins TRBV5-1 to TRBJ1-1; D is ambiguous. CDR3 length: 13 residues. Per germline, CDR1 SGHRS and CDR2 YFSETQ. V was clipped by 0 bases and J by 1 base, with 4 bases between them. The chain's CDR3 is CASSLDKNTEAFF. The CDR3 DNA reads TGCGCCAGCAGCTTGGACAAGAACACTGAAGCTTTCTTT.

This chain joins TRBV2 and TRBJ2-1; TRBD2 aligns across 11 bases. J lost 6 bases, V lost 3 bases, and 1 base had no gene match. The germline CDR1 and CDR2 sequences are SNHLY and FYNNEI. This CDR3 contains 14 residues. CDR3 coding DNA: TGTGCCAGCAGTGACCTAGCGGGGGGCAATGAGCAGTTCTTC. It codes for CASSDLAGGNEQFF. Full variable domain (outside the CDR3, taken from reference TRBV2 and TRBJ2-1): EPEVTQTPSHQVTQMGQEVILRCVPISNHLYFYWYRQILGQKVEFLVSFYNNEISEKSEIFDDQFSVERPDGSNFTLKIRSTKLEDSAMYFCASSDLAGGNEQFFGPGTRLTVL.

This clonotype came up many times. This CDR3 is CASSLERTGEWDEQYF. CDR3 in DNA: TGTGCCAGCAGTTTGGAGAGGACAGGGGAATGGGACGAGCAGTACTTC. The genes are TRBV28 and TRBJ2-7, with 9 bases matching TRBD1. The CDR3 is made up of 16 amino acids. Germline V gives CDR1 MDHEN, CDR2 SYDVKM. The trim removed 3 bases at V and 5 bases at J, leaving 11 bases unmatched.

This clonotype was detected once. This chain links TRBV2 with TRBJ2-6, with D possibly TRBD1 on 6 matching bases. Deletions cut 6 bases from V and 0 bases from J, with 12 bases between. This CDR3 spans 16 amino acids. Germline V gene sequence: CDR1 SNHLY, CDR2 FYNNEI. The chain's CDR3 is CASRAEQGSGANVLTF. The CDR3 DNA reads TGTGCCAGCAGGGCCGAACAGGGCTCTGGGGCCAACGTCCTGACTTTC.

This clonotype has only a few counts. This chain links TRBV6-6 with TRBJ1-2; D may be TRBD1 (5 bases). The CDR3 runs to 10 residues. Trimming pared 0 bases from V and 14 bases from J, leaving 7 bases between. Germline V gene lookup returns CDR1 MNHNY and CDR2 SVGAGI (reference sequence). The CDR3 sequence is CASSYSGVTF. The CDR3 DNA sequence: TGTGCCAGCAGTTACTCAGGGGTGACCTTC.

The chain uses TRBV20-1 and TRBJ2-2, with D hard to call. The V end was cut by 6 bases, the J end by 1 base, with 9 bases between. The CDR3 totals 13 residues. Looked up from germline, CDR1 is DFQATT and CDR2 is SNEGSKA (reference sequence). CDR3 protein: CSAMDGNTGELFF. DNA of the CDR3: TGCAGTGCAATGGACGGGAACACCGGGGAGCTGTTTTTT.